Each of the 13 T cell receptor beta chains below was sequenced from the same sample in a study of T cell changes during pregnancy in multiple sclerosis. The repertoire was sequenced with immunoSEQ multiplex PCR; TCRdb's copy has only in-frame clones and lacks some. The table shows tens of thousands of clones, with more than 85% occurring only once. This specimen was peripheral blood, taken before pregnancy. Source of these receptors: a female donor with multiple sclerosis, enrolled in a pregnancy study.

The V and J genes are TRBV4-3 and TRBJ2-1; D remains ambiguous. Looked up from germline, CDR1 is LGHNA and CDR2 is YSLEER. Trimming removed 4 bases at V and 10 bases at J, with 11 bases between. The CDR3 sequence is 12 residues long. CDR3 sequence reads: CASSPNYREQFF. In DNA form, the CDR3 reads TGCGCCAGCAGCCCCAACTACCGCGAGCAGTTCTTC.

The rearrangement uses TRBV5-1 and TRBJ1-4, with a tentative D call TRBD1 (5 bases). The CDR3 runs to 14 residues. The V and J ends lost 0 bases and 5 bases respectively, with 8 bases between them. Germline CDR1 SGHRS, CDR2 YFSETQ. The CDR3 spells CASSLVSGNEKLFF. The DNA for the CDR3 is TGCGCCAGCAGCTTGGTTTCAGGGAATGAAAAACTGTTTTTT.

J is TRBJ1-2 and V is TRBV5-4; 7 positions match TRBD1. With V trimmed by 2 bases and J by 0 bases, 13 bases remained unmatched. This CDR3 is built from 18 residues. Per the germline V gene, CDR1 is SGHNT and CDR2 is YYREEE (reference sequence). The CDR3: CASSFRQGSSPSNYGYTF. CDR3 bases: TGTGCCAGCAGCTTTCGACAGGGTTCATCCCCTTCTAACTATGGCTACACCTTC.

This clone was observed once. The chain is built from TRBV5-1 and TRBJ2-3; TRBD1 matches 11 bases. Germline V gene data show CDR1 as SGHRS and CDR2 as YFSETQ. The CDR3 consists of 16 residues. V trimming: 4 bases; J trimming: 2 bases; junction bases outside the gene matches: 6. CDR3 sequence: CASSPGDRGVTDTQYF. CDR3 coding DNA: TGCGCCAGCAGCCCCGGGGACAGGGGGGTCACAGATACGCAGTATTTT. The variable domain in full, with the rest retrieved from reference TRBV5-1 and TRBJ2-3, is KAGVTQTPRYLIKTRGQQVTLSCSPISGHRSVSWYQQTPGQGLQFLFEYFSETQRNKGNFPGRFSGRQFSNSRSEMNVSTLELGDSALYLCASSPGDRGVTDTQYFGPGTRLTVL.

This clone was detected only once. The genes are TRBV7-6 and TRBJ2-4; 7 bases map to TRBD2. Germline V gene sequence: CDR1 SGHVS, CDR2 FNYEAQ. This CDR3 is 16 amino acids long. Trimming at V came to 2 bases and at J to 3 bases, leaving 7 bases not matched to a gene. This CDR3 reads CASSLIEGRDKNIQYF. CDR3 sequence (DNA): TGTGCCAGCAGCTTAATAGAGGGGAGGGACAAAAACATTCAGTACTTC.

The gene calls are TRBV25-1 and TRBJ2-1; 9 bases map to TRBD1. V gave up 4 bases and J gave up 8 bases; unmatched junction bases: 9. The CDR3 is 15 residues long. CDR1 and CDR2 (germline): MGHDK, SYGVNS. CDR3 region: CASSVGDRGYDEQFF. CDR3 DNA: TGTGCCAGCAGTGTCGGAGACAGGGGGTACGATGAGCAGTTCTTC.

The gene calls are TRBV7-2 and TRBJ2-7, with D perhaps TRBD2 (5 bases). The CDR3 runs 14 residues. Germline CDR1 SGHTA, CDR2 FQGNSA. Trimming pared 2 bases from V and 4 bases from J, leaving 12 bases between. The chain's CDR3 is CASSLTRGPYEQYF. The CDR3 region has the DNA TGTGCCAGCAGCTTAACCCGGGGTCCGTACGAGCAGTACTTC.

The CDR3 region has the DNA TGTGCCAGCAGCCTCGGGACACGCCAGCCCCAGCATTTT. Translated: CASSLGTRQPQHF. The chain employs TRBV6-5 and TRBJ1-5; possible D gene TRBD1, 6 bases. The V end lost 6 bases, the J end lost 7 bases, and 13 bases lay between the germline ends. CDR3 length equals 13 residues. Germline V lookup: CDR1 MNHEY, CDR2 SVGAGI.

The V call is TRBV5-6, the J call TRBJ2-3; 8 positions match TRBD2. This CDR3 spans 16 amino acids. Germline V gene sequence: CDR1 SGHDT, CDR2 YYEEEE. The trim removed 0 bases at V and 2 bases at J, leaving 5 bases unmatched. The CDR3 region is CASSLDGAGVTDTQYF. As DNA, the CDR3 is TGTGCCAGCAGCTTGGACGGAGCGGGGGTCACAGATACGCAGTATTTT.

The chain uses TRBV29-1 and TRBJ2-7; 7 nucleotides line up with TRBD1. The trim removed 6 bases at V and 0 bases at J, leaving 5 bases unmatched. In germline, CDR1 is SQVTM, CDR2 ANQGSEA. This CDR3 contains 13 residues. CDR3 sequence (DNA): TGCAGCGTACGACAGGGAAGCTCCTACGAGCAGTACTTC. Translating gives CSVRQGSSYEQYF.

This clone appeared once. The chain has TRBV10-3 and TRBJ2-3; D gene uncertain. V was trimmed by 0 bases and J by 4 bases, leaving 5 bases between them. The CDR3 covers 13 residues. Germline lookup yields CDR1 ENHRY and CDR2 SYGVKD. The CDR3 DNA sequence: TGTGCCATCAGTGAGTCTGGAGCAGATACGCAGTATTTT. It codes for CAISESGADTQYF.

The chain uses TRBV2 and TRBJ2-7; 10 bases map to TRBD1. Germline V gene data show CDR1 as SNHLY and CDR2 as FYNNEI. V shed 9 bases, J shed 7 bases, and the junction held 12 bases outside the gene matches. This CDR3 spans 14 amino acids. The CDR3, as DNA: TGTGCCAGTAGGGGGGGACAGGGGTTCTTGGAGCAGTACTTC. Translation gives CASRGGQGFLEQYF. The whole variable domain, remainder taken from reference TRBV2 and TRBJ2-7, is EPEVTQTPSHQVTQMGQEVILRCVPISNHLYFYWYRQILGQKVEFLVSFYNNEISEKSEIFDDQFSVERPDGSNFTLKIRSTKLEDSAMYFCASRGGQGFLEQYFGPGTRLTVT.

The J gene is TRBJ2-1, the V gene TRBV27; 7 nucleotides line up with TRBD1. From germline, CDR1 is MNHEY and CDR2 SMNVEV (reference sequence). CDR3 length: 18 residues. Unmatched junction bases numbered 18, after V lost 4 bases and J lost 6 bases. The CDR3: CASSSINIATGNSNEQFF. The CDR3 DNA follows: TGTGCCAGCAGTTCGATTAATATCGCGACAGGGAATTCCAATGAGCAGTTCTTC.